This TCR beta chain emerged from a study of T-cell memory formation after mild COVID-19 (dated by TCRdb to the early 2020s). With respect to the entire study: TCR sequence clusters from the two donors were largely donor specific. Longitudinal TCRalpha and TCRbeta repertoire sequencing tracked T-cell clones expanding and contracting after mild COVID-19 in two donors. The cohort comprised two young, previously healthy adult volunteers, one female and one male. What the work shows at the level of the full study, not this receptor alone: Some responding clones were detected in pre-infection memory, which suggested that pre-existing cross-reactive memory T cells had joined the SARS-CoV-2 response. The study covered only a couple of mild cases, and larger cohorts including severe cases with pre-infection samples were considered necessary. Contracting CD4+ clones appeared mostly in the CM and EM memory subsets, whereas CD8+ clones were enriched in EMRA. Whether the second-wave clones peaking on day 37 were SARS-CoV-2 specific was not confirmed. From day 15 to 85, contracting clones showed balanced CD4/CD8 phenotypes, whereas a second wave of clones that expanded from day 15 to 37 leaned towards CD4+.

The germline V end is reduced by 5 bases and the J end by 0 bases; junction bases left unmatched: 5. Reading from cysteine to phenylalanine, the CDR3 counts 16 amino acids. The DNA shown is the 48-base CDR3, in frame from base 1. The germline V gene (reference sequence) supplies CDR1 SEHNR and CDR2 FQNEAQ. PBMCs were isolated by Ficoll-Paque density gradient centrifugation. A few counts support this clonotype. This receptor's antigen is unknown. It has no much larger one-base neighbor in the sample; base qualities were not kept. Sequenced on an Illumina NovaSeq 6000. Using 5'RACE with constant-segment primers, TCRalpha and TCRbeta cDNA libraries were constructed, with sample barcodes and unique molecular identifiers added in the process. RNA was extracted from every sample with Trizol reagent. Library amplification was performed in two PCR steps, and a second sample barcode and Illumina TruSeq adapters were introduced in the second step. The libraries were sequenced on an Illumina NovaSeq using 2 x 150 bp paired-end reads. The authors processed their data as follows. Reads were demultiplexed and collapsed into UMI-guided consensus sequences with migec v1.2.7. With mixcr v2.1.11, UMI consensuses were aligned to TRA and TRB V and J templates and assembled into clonotypes. Expanded or contracted clonotypes were those called significant by both edgeR and NoisET, with noise models trained on biological replicates. For edgeR calls, a false discovery rate-adjusted p below 0.01 and a log2 fold-change threshold of 1 were applied. PCA with hierarchical clustering of max-normalized trajectories of the 1000 most abundant clonotypes was used as exploratory dynamics analysis. Separately sequenced CD4+ and CD8+ repertoires were used to assign a CD4 or CD8 phenotype to each responding clone. Using fastp at Q25 and MiXCR, TCRdb reprocessed the public reads and kept productive beta chains. Duplicate CDR3 protein sequences are folded into a single record with the most common DNA and genes. These V and J calls are TCRdb output, not the study's own analysis. This sample lists about 560,000 distinct CDR3 sequences; around 15% were detected once. Just over 8% of the sample is held by the ten biggest clonotypes.

The clonotype originates from an adult woman who had mild COVID-19 (a few samples of this study predate the infection). The sample titles of this study are shuffled in the database, so cell type and time point are left out; the donor was told from shared clones. The sequencing input was PBMCs or a T cell subset sorted from them (not recorded which). The rearranged segments are TRBV7-9 and TRBJ1-3; 9 junctional bases match TRBD1. The sequenced DNA is TGTGCCAGCAGCCCCTCACAGGGGGCCTCTGGAAACACCATATATTTT. Protein translation: CASSPSQGASGNTIYF.